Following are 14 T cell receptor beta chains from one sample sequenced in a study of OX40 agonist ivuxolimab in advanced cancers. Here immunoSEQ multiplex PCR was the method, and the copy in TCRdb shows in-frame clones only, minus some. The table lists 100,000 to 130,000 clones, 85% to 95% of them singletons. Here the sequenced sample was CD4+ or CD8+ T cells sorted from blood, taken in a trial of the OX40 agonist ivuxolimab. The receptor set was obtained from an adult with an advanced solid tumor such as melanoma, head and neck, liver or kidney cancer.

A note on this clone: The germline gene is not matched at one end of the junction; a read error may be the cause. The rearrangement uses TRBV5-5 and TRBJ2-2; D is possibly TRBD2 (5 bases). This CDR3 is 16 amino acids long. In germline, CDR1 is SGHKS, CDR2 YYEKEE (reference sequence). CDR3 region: CASSLIARTNTGELSF. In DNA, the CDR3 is TGTGCCAGCAGCTTAATTGCAAGGACGAACACCGGGGAGCTGTCTTTT. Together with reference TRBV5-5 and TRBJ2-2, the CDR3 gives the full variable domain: DAGVTQSPTHLIKTRGQQVTLRCSPISGHKSVSWYQQVLGQGPQFIFQYYEKEERGRGNFPDRFSARQFPNYSSELNVNALLLGDSALYLCASSLIARTNTGELSFGEGSRLTVL.

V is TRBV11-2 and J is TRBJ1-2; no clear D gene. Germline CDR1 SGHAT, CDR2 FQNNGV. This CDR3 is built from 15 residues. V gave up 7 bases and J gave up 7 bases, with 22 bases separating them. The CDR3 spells CASTIRAETSSGYTF. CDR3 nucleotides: TGTGCCAGCACCATCCGGGCCGAAACGAGCTCTGGCTACACCTTC.

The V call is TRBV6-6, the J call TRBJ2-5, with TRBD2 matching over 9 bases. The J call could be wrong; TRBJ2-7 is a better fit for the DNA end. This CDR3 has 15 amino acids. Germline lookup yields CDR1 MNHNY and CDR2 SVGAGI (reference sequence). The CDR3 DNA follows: TGTGCCAGCAGTTACTATGGGACTAGCCGCTACGAGCAGTACTTC. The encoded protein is CASSYYGTSRYEQYF.

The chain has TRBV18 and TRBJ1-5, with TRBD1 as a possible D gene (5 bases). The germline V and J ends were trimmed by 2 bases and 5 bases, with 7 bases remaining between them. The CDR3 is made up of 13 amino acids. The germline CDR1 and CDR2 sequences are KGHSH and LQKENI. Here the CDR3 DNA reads TGTGCCAGCTCACCAGGCAGGGATCAGCCCCAGCATTTT. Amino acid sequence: CASSPGRDQPQHF. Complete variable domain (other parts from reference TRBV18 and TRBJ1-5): NAGVMQNPRHLVRRRGQEARLRCSPMKGHSHVYWYRQLPEEGLKFMVYLQKENIIDESGMPKERFSAEFPKEGPSILRIQQVVRGDSAAYFCASSPGRDQPQHFGDGTRLSIL.

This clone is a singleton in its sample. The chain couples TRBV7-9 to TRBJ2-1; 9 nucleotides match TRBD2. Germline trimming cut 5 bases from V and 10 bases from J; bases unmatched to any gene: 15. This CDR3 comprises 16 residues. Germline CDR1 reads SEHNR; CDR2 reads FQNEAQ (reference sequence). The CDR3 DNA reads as TGTGCCAGCAGCACGGAGGGTAGGGCGGGAGGGCTGGAGCAGTTCTTC. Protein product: CASSTEGRAGGLEQFF.

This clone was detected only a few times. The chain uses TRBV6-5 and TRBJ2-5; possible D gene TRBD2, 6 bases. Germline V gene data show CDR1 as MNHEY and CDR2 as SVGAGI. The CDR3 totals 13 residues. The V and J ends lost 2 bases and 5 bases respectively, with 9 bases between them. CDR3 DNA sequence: TGTGCCAGCAGTTACGGGGGGAGGGAGACCCAGTACTTC. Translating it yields CASSYGGRETQYF.

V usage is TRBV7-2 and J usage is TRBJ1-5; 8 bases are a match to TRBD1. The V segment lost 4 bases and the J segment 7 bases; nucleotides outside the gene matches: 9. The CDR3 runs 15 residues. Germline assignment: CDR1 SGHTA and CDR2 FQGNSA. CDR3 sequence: CASSSSGQVVQPQHF. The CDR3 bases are TGTGCCAGCAGCTCATCGGGACAGGTTGTGCAGCCCCAGCATTTT.

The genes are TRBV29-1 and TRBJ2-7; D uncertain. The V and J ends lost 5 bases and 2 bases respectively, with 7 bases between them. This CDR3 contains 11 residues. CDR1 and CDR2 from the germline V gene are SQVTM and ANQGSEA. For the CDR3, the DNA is TGCAGCGTTACAACACCCTACGAGCAGTACTTC. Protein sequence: CSVTTPYEQYF.

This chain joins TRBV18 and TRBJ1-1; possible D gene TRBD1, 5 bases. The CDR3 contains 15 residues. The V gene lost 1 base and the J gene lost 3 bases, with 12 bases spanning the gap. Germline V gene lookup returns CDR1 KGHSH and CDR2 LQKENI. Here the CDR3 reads CASSPQAGRYTEAFF. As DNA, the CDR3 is TGTGCCAGCTCACCACAAGCAGGGCGGTACACTGAAGCTTTCTTT.

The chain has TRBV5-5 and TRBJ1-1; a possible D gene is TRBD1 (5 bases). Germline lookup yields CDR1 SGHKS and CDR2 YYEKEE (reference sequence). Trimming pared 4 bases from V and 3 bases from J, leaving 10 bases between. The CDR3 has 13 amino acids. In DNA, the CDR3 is TGTGCCAGCAGCCTGGGACGGGACACTGAAGCTTTCTTT. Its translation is CASSLGRDTEAFF. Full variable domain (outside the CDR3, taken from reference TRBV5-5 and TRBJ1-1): DAGVTQSPTHLIKTRGQQVTLRCSPISGHKSVSWYQQVLGQGPQFIFQYYEKEERGRGNFPDRFSARQFPNYSSELNVNALLLGDSALYLCASSLGRDTEAFFGQGTRLTVV.

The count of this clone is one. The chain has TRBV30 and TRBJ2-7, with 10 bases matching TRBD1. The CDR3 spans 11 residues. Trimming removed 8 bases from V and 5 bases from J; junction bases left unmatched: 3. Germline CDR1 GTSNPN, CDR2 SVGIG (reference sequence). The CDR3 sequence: CARDRGNEQYF. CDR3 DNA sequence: TGTGCCAGGGACAGGGGAAACGAGCAGTACTTC.

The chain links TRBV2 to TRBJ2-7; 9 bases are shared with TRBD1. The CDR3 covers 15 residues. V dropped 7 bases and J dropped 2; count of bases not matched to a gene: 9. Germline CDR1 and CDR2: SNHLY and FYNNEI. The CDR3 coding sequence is TGTGCCAGCACTCCAGCCGGGACAGGGCCCTACGAGCAGTACTTC. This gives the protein CASTPAGTGPYEQYF.

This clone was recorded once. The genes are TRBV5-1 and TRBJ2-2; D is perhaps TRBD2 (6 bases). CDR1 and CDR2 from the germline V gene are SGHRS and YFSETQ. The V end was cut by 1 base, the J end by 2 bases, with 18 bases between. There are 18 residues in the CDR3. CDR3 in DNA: TGCGCCAGCAGCTTGTTGGTATCCCGAGCGGGCAACACCGGGGAGCTGTTTTTT. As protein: CASSLLVSRAGNTGELFF.

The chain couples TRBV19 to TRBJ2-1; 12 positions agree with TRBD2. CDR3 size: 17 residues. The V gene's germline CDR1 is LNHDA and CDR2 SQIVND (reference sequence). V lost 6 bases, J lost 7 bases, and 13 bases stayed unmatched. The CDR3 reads CASRRLAGVRLGNEQFF. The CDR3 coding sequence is TGTGCCAGTAGGCGACTAGCGGGAGTTCGTTTGGGAAATGAGCAGTTCTTC.